This T cell receptor beta chain was sequenced during a study of regulatory T cells (dated by TCRdb to about 2018). For context, the study as a whole: The study compared T-cell receptor beta repertoires of sorted regulatory, conventional CD4+ and CD8+ T cells between CD3G-deficient patients and healthy controls. Study-level results and caveats: Patient-derived CD8+ T cells showed a nonsignificant trend toward reduced Shannon entropy compared with control CD8+ cells. Patient repertoires showed restricted unique TRB V-J pairs and skewed V and J gene usage, most marked in regulatory T cells.

Reading from cysteine to phenylalanine, the CDR3 counts 15 amino acids. Only CDR3 DNA remains: 45 bases, in frame from the first base. CDR1 and CDR2 were assigned from the germline V gene as SGHRS and YFSETQ. In the multiplex PCR, 52 forward TRBV primers and 13 reverse TRBJ primers were used, and assay-based and computational corrections were applied for amplification bias. Rearranged TRB loci were amplified from genomic DNA by multiplex PCR within the immunoSEQ assay. An Illumina HiSeq platform was used to sequence the TRB amplicons. The original pipeline was this. Raw sequences were error-filtered and aligned to reference gene sequences by custom algorithms, then analyzed with the immunoSEQ online tools. Productive and nonproductive TRB rearrangement frequencies were evaluated among both unique and total sequences. Hydrophobicity and amino acid composition of residues 6 and 7 within the TRB CDR3 were used to estimate the potential for self-reactivity. Groups were compared by t tests, Mann-Whitney tests or two-way ANOVA performed in Prism software. Entries here come from immuneACCESS through TCRdb and include only in-frame sequences with V and J called. Some clones fail to appear in such tables; in the studies checked, an unresolved V gene covers under half of the shortfall, and the cause of the remainder is unknown. That table furnishes V, J and clone size, whereas the DNA furnished D and trimming. A total of approximately 9,000 clones appear in this sample, approximately 80% of them only once. 10% to 13% of the sample goes to the ten largest clones.

Of note for this clone: Its specific antigen is unknown. No much larger clone is present one base from it, and per-base qualities are unavailable.

All CD3G-deficient patients had evidence of autoimmunity, which was more severe in two of the patients. At the time of testing, the patients were between 2 and 39 years old, and their CD4+ and CD8+ T cells had reduced naive proportions and increased memory proportions. Five or six individuals with CD3G deficiency made up the patient group. An international network of physicians across the United States, Europe and Asia provided the patient samples and clinical data. Peripheral blood mononuclear cells were isolated by Ficoll density separation. A FACSAria cell sorter was used to isolate CD3+ CD8+ CD4- T cells.

Material: CD8+ T cells sorted from blood. The sequence derives from a person aged 18-30 years with CD3G deficiency. The V gene is TRBV5-1 and the J gene is TRBJ2-5, and 11 junctional nucleotides match TRBD2. With the DNA end fitting TRBJ2-7 better, the J assignment may be wrong. Read as DNA, the sequence is TGCGCCAGCAGCCAAGGGACTAGCGGTAACCACGAGCAGTACTTC. Translated, it reads CASSQGTSGNHEQYF.